The clone carrying this T cell receptor (beta chain) was picked up many times. This CDR3 has 15 residues. J was trimmed by 2 bases and V by 2 bases; bases with no gene match: 3. Per germline, CDR1 SGHNT and CDR2 YYREEE (reference sequence). Both iRepertoire HTBI primers and Arm-PCR of CDR3 regions were used to build the TCR beta libraries. TCRdb re-derived calls from the multiplex PCR reads in MiXCR, one entry per CDR3 protein. Here the sample spans 300,000 to 450,000 distinct CDR3 sequences, roughly a sixth being singletons. The data derive from a study of regulatory T cells in long-lasting Graves disease. Time point here: newly diagnosed GD, antithyroid drugs for less than 3 months. Making the TCR library involved RNA that had been extracted from PBMCs. Clinicians diagnosed Graves' disease using American Thyroid Association guidelines.

Material: peripheral blood mononuclear cells (PBMCs), obtained at new diagnosis, from a patient treated with antithyroid drugs. The receptor's source is a female donor with Graves disease. V and J are TRBV5-4 and TRBJ2-5; 10 bases map to TRBD2. The CDR3 here is CASSFSGGLQETQYF. CDR3 in DNA: TGTGCCAGCAGCTTTAGCGGGGGGTTACAAGAGACCCAGTACTTC.